This T cell receptor (beta chain) was observed in a study of identical twins. In TCRdb, the 5' RACE reads were re-called with MiXCR into one record per CDR3 protein. In the table there are roughly 700,000 distinct CDR3 sequences, 8.5% to 9% of which are singletons. V lost 0 bases and J lost 2; bases outside the gene matches: 4. Germline CDR1 SGHRS, CDR2 YFSETQ. CDR3 length equals 16 residues. This clonotype was detected many times. These same data were also listed under a study on yellow fever vaccine responses in identical twins.

Sequencing input: PBMCs. This TCR was recovered from a woman younger than 30 in good health. The rearrangement uses TRBV5-1 and TRBJ2-2; 7 nucleotides align to TRBD1. The chain's CDR3 is CASSLEGTVNTGELFF. CDR3 DNA sequence: TGCGCCAGCAGCTTGGAGGGGACAGTAAACACCGGGGAGCTGTTTTTT.